This section outlines one T cell receptor (beta chain) sequence together with its context. A few counts support this clone. Its antigen remains unidentified. No base quality information exists; no much larger clone differs at one position. The junction carries 12 bases between V and J, which are trimmed by 7 bases and 2 bases respectively. Sequences MDHEN (CDR1) and SYDVKM (CDR2) are obtained from the germline V gene. From the cysteine up to the phenylalanine, the CDR3 has a length of 13 residues. The kept DNA is CDR3 alone, 39 bases in frame from the first base. The record originates from a study of B cell selection in AIRE deficiency (dated by TCRdb to about 2019). Background for the entire study: Researchers compared the TCRbeta repertoires of sorted blood CD4+ conventional T cells and regulatory T cells from AIRE-deficient patients with the corresponding repertoires from healthy controls. The TCR-sequenced cohort comprised about five AIRE-deficient APECED patients and about five healthy control donors. Beyond this particular receptor, the publication reports: Around a third of the Treg TCRbeta sequences shared among healthy donors were found in patient Tconv cells, which suggests that Treg-biased clones were diverted into the Tconv compartment. TCRBV gene usage, CDR3 length and TCR diversity in Tconv and Treg cells from AIRE-deficient patients were found to be similar to those in cells from healthy donors. Among a few thousand shared Treg TCRbeta sequences, less than 40% were shared exclusively among healthy donors and 8.5% to 10% exclusively among patients, which suggests that Treg selection is less efficient in the absence of AIRE. Only TCRbeta chains were sequenced, and roughly 40% of the Treg sequences shared among healthy donors were also detected in healthy Tconv cells, possibly owing to differing TCRalpha chains. CDR3s were shorter in shared Treg sequences, reflecting a bias toward rearrangements that have few non-templated nucleotide insertions.

The immunoSEQ platform was used to sequence the TCRbeta chain. Turning to the authors' computational methods: Around 55,000 distinct TCRbeta sequences from patients and 90,000 to 100,000 from healthy donors were obtained from pooled Treg repertoires. Public Treg TCRbeta sequences were defined as those shared by two or more individuals and were then searched for in Tconv repertoires. Group differences were tested with Mann-Whitney U tests and Bonferroni-Dunn correction in GraphPad Prism 7.03. TCRdb mirrors the immuneACCESS table, restricted to in-frame sequences. Some clones are absent from its copies; in checked studies, under half trace to an unresolved V gene, and the reason for the others is unknown. The DNA was the basis for D and trimming; V, J and clone size are from that table. Present in this sample are around 4,800 clones, around 87% of which were seen just once. The top ten constitute less than 3.5% of the sample.

For sorting, regulatory T cells were defined as CD4+CD25hiCD127low/negative cells. AIRE-deficient patients had APECED syndrome. A FACSAria flow cytometer was used to sort the Tconv and Treg cells intended for TCRbeta sequencing. Sorted cells were collected into 5-ml round-bottom polystyrene tubes, and dry cell pellets were frozen at -80°C before sequencing. The receptor was derived from a human donor with AIRE deficiency. In this chain, TRBV28 is recombined with TRBJ2-7, with the D gene too uncertain to name. Material for sequencing was Tregs sorted from PBMCs. The CDR3 is CASTSDIPYEQYF. The nucleotide sequence is given as TGTGCCAGCACCTCCGACATACCCTACGAGCAGTACTTC.